Listed below are T cell receptor beta chains from one sample, sequenced in a study of response to subunit inactivated influenza vaccine. Each CDR3 protein is one row after TCRdb ran MiXCR on the RT-PCR reads. The sample includes more than 400,000 distinct CDR3 sequences, around 9.9% seen only once; the top ten take about 12%. Specimen: PBMCs from blood, collected around seven weeks after vaccination. Receptors were obtained from a man aged 45-60 years who received an inactivated influenza vaccine. Both conserved end residues are part of each CDR3. A D gene is named only where the DNA matches it firmly. Size is omitted from some rows. Given values are once, few, many or a class for expanded clones.

D: TRBD2; V: TRBV11-2; J: TRBJ2-1; size: -; DNA: TGTGCCAGCAGCTTCGGGGGACTAGCGGGGGTTTCCTACAATGAGCAGTTCTTC; CDR3: CASSFGGLAGVSYNEQFF
D: -; V: TRBV12-3/TRBV12-4; J: TRBJ2-1; size: many; DNA: TGTGCCAGCAGTCCCATTCCTGTTGAGCAGTTCTTC; CDR3: CASSPIPVEQFF
D: TRBD2; V: TRBV28; J: TRBJ2-1; size: -; DNA: TGTGCCAGCAGTTTATTCGGGACTAGCGGGTTTAATGAGCAGTTCTTC; CDR3: CASSLFGTSGFNEQFF
D: -; V: TRBV4-3; J: TRBJ2-4; size: few; DNA: TGCGCCAGCAGCCAAGGAGTTCAGGTGGCCAAAAACATTCAGTACTTC; CDR3: CASSQGVQVAKNIQYF
D: -; V: TRBV21-1; J: TRBJ2-3; size: -; DNA: TGTGCTCTAGAGGACAGGTCGTTTGATACGCAGTATTTT; CDR3: CALEDRSFDTQYF
D: -; V: TRBV11-2; J: TRBJ1-6; size: few; DNA: TGTGCCAGCAGCTTACGTGGGGGGCAAAGCTCCTATAATTCACCCCTCCACTTT; CDR3: CASSLRGGQSSYNSPLHF
D: TRBD1; V: TRBV4-3; J: TRBJ2-7; size: -; DNA: TGCGCCAGCAGCCAAGCCCGAACAGGGGACTACGAGCAGTACTTC; CDR3: CASSQARTGDYEQYF
D: -; V: TRBV9; J: TRBJ2-2; size: -; DNA: TGTGCCAGCAGCGTCGGACAGGGAGGGTCCGGGGAGCTGTTTTTT; CDR3: CASSVGQGGSGELFF
D: TRBD2; V: TRBV20-1; J: TRBJ2-1; size: -; DNA: TGCAGTGCTAGAGAAAACCTTGGGGCTAGCGGGGATTACAATGAGCAGTTCTTC; CDR3: CSARENLGASGDYNEQFF
D: -; V: TRBV7-9; J: TRBJ2-2; size: -; DNA: TGTGGCAGCAGCTTCACGGGGACCGGGGAGCTGTTTTTT; CDR3: CGSSFTGTGELFF
D: -; V: TRBV29-1; J: TRBJ2-2; size: few; DNA: TGCAGCGTTGAAGATCGAACAGGGAGTGTCGGGGAGCTGTTTTTT; CDR3: CSVEDRTGSVGELFF
D: -; V: TRBV28; J: TRBJ2-1; size: -; DNA: TGTGCCAGCCACTTGGGGCGGGGATACTACACTGAGCAGTTCTTC; CDR3: CASHLGRGYYTEQFF
D: -; V: TRBV12-3/TRBV12-4; J: TRBJ1-3; size: few; DNA: TGTGCCAGCAGTCCATGGAGGGGGGAGTTTGGAAACACCATATATTTT; CDR3: CASSPWRGEFGNTIYF
D: -; V: TRBV12-3/TRBV12-4; J: TRBJ2-1; size: -; DNA: TGTGCCGGCAGTTCGGGACCGTACAATGAGCAGTTCTTC; CDR3: CAGSSGPYNEQFF
D: -; V: TRBV6-1; J: TRBJ1-2; size: few; DNA: TGTGCCAGCAGTGAAAGAGGGGGCTATGGCTACACCTTC; CDR3: CASSERGGYGYTF
D: TRBD1; V: TRBV5-4; J: TRBJ2-6; size: -; DNA: TGTGCCAGCAGCTTAAGGACAGGACCCTCTGGGGCCAACGTCCTGACTTTC; CDR3: CASSLRTGPSGANVLTF
D: -; V: TRBV18; J: TRBJ2-2; size: -; DNA: TGTGCCAGCTCACCTTCGGTCCAGGGAGTAAACTCTGAGCTGTTTTTT; CDR3: CASSPSVQGVNSELFF
D: TRBD1; V: TRBV5-1; J: TRBJ2-7; size: few; DNA: TGCGCCAGCAGCTTGGATGGGGACAGTTCCTACGAGCAGTACTTC; CDR3: CASSLDGDSSYEQYF
D: -; V: TRBV4-3; J: TRBJ1-2; size: -; DNA: TGCGCCAGCAGCCAAATGACTCCCGGGCCCTGGACCTATGGCTACACCTTC; CDR3: CASSQMTPGPWTYGYTF
D: -; V: TRBV7-9; J: TRBJ1-1; size: few; DNA: TGTGCCAGCAGCTCCGAGCAGGTGGCTGAAGCTTTCTTT; CDR3: CASSSEQVAEAFF
D: -; V: TRBV2; J: TRBJ1-2; size: many; DNA: TGTGCCAGCAGAAACAGGGTTAACTATGGCTACACCTTC; CDR3: CASRNRVNYGYTF
D: -; V: TRBV7-2; J: TRBJ2-5; size: -; DNA: TGTGCCAGCAGCCCGCCTTCCGGGGCCACGAAGACCCAGTACTTC; CDR3: CASSPPSGATKTQYF
D: TRBD2; V: TRBV20-1; J: TRBJ2-7; size: few; DNA: TGCAGTGCTAGAGTACGACTAGCGGGGATATATTCCTACGAGCAGTACTTC; CDR3: CSARVRLAGIYSYEQYF
D: -; V: TRBV9; J: TRBJ2-7; size: -; DNA: TGTGCCAGCAGCGGTAGCGATCCCTACGAGCAGTACTTC; CDR3: CASSGSDPYEQYF
D: -; V: TRBV20-1; J: TRBJ2-1; size: many; DNA: TGCAGTGACCAGGGACGGTACAATGAGCAGTTCTTC; CDR3: CSDQGRYNEQFF
D: -; V: TRBV7-9; J: TRBJ2-1; size: -; DNA: TGTGCCAGCAGCTTAGCGATGCGCTCGCAGTTCTTC; CDR3: CASSLAMRSQFF
D: -; V: TRBV5-1; J: TRBJ1-6; size: many; DNA: TGCGCCAGCAGCTTGGGCCAGTCGACGGGTTCACCCCTCCACTTT; CDR3: CASSLGQSTGSPLHF
D: -; V: TRBV6-6; J: TRBJ2-5; size: -; DNA: TGTGCCAGCAGTTACTACATACAAGAGACCCAGTACTTC; CDR3: CASSYYIQETQYF
D: TRBD1; V: TRBV2; J: TRBJ1-5; size: few; DNA: TGTGCCAGCAGTACAGGGGGCGCTTGGCCCCAGCATTTT; CDR3: CASSTGGAWPQHF
D: TRBD2; V: TRBV7-2; J: TRBJ2-1; size: -; DNA: TGTGCCAGCAGCTCCTCGACTAGCGTGTCCTACAATGAGCAGTTCTTC; CDR3: CASSSSTSVSYNEQFF
D: -; V: TRBV4-1; J: TRBJ1-4; size: -; DNA: TGCGCCAGCAGCCAAGGGAGAGCAACTAATGAAAAACTGTTTTTT; CDR3: CASSQGRATNEKLFF
D: -; V: TRBV5-5; J: TRBJ2-3; size: many; DNA: TGTGCCAGCAGCTTGGCGGGAGATAGAACAGATACGCAGTATTTT; CDR3: CASSLAGDRTDTQYF
D: -; V: TRBV20-1; J: TRBJ2-2; size: -; DNA: TGCAGTGCTAGGATCCTGAACACCGGGGAGCTGTTTTTT; CDR3: CSARILNTGELFF
D: -; V: TRBV21-1; J: TRBJ1-2; size: few; DNA: TGTGCCAGCAGCAGGATCGGACGGAACCGAAAAAATATCTATGGCTACACCTTC; CDR3: CASSRIGRNRKNIYGYTF
D: -; V: TRBV7-2; J: TRBJ2-7; size: -; DNA: TGTGCCAGCAGCTTAGATCTGGTAACCTACGAGCAGTACTTC; CDR3: CASSLDLVTYEQYF
D: -; V: TRBV6-2/TRBV6-3; J: TRBJ2-1; size: -; DNA: TGTGCCAGCAGTTACTCGTACAACTACAATGAGCAGTTCTTC; CDR3: CASSYSYNYNEQFF
D: -; V: TRBV12-3/TRBV12-4; J: TRBJ1-1; size: -; DNA: TGTGCCAGCAGCCGACAGAACCCGGCTAGGACTGAAGCTTTCTTT; CDR3: CASSRQNPARTEAFF
D: -; V: TRBV5-1; J: TRBJ2-6; size: few; DNA: TGCGCCAGCAGCTTGGCCCGGGACAATTCTGGGGCCAACGTCCTGACTTTC; CDR3: CASSLARDNSGANVLTF
D: -; V: TRBV3-1; J: TRBJ2-5; size: -; DNA: TGTGCCAGCAGTCCGGGGCTAAAAGCGTTAAGGGAGACCCAGTACTTC; CDR3: CASSPGLKALRETQYF
D: -; V: TRBV4-1; J: TRBJ2-2; size: few; DNA: TGCGCCAGCAGCCCGGTAGGGAGAAAGAACACCGGGGAGCTGTTTTTT; CDR3: CASSPVGRKNTGELFF
D: -; V: TRBV12-3/TRBV12-4; J: TRBJ1-5; size: -; DNA: TGTGCCAGCAGGGTAGGACAGTTAAGCAATCAGCCCCAGCATTTT; CDR3: CASRVGQLSNQPQHF
D: TRBD1; V: TRBV7-2; J: TRBJ2-5; size: -; DNA: TGTGCCAGCAGCAAGCGACAGGGGGCGAAGACCCAGTACTTC; CDR3: CASSKRQGAKTQYF
D: TRBD1; V: TRBV5-1; J: TRBJ2-7; size: -; DNA: TGCGCCAGCAGCTTGGTAGGGGGCCCCAACCCCTACGAGCAGTACTTC; CDR3: CASSLVGGPNPYEQYF
D: -; V: TRBV12-3/TRBV12-4; J: TRBJ2-7; size: -; DNA: TGTGCCAGCAGTCGCCACTGGGGGGAAGGAACCTACGAGCAGTACTTC; CDR3: CASSRHWGEGTYEQYF
D: -; V: TRBV11-2; J: TRBJ2-7; size: many; DNA: TGTGCCAGCAGCTTAGTGGACGATAGCTCCTACGAGCAGTACTTC; CDR3: CASSLVDDSSYEQYF
D: -; V: TRBV29-1; J: TRBJ2-1; size: many; DNA: TGCAGCGTTGAAGTGGCAGGGATTTTCAATGAGCAGTTCTTC; CDR3: CSVEVAGIFNEQFF
D: -; V: TRBV7-3; J: TRBJ2-1; size: -; DNA: TGTGCCAGCAGCCCTGGGCGCTACAATGAGCAGTTCTTC; CDR3: CASSPGRYNEQFF
D: -; V: TRBV29-1; J: TRBJ2-4; size: many; DNA: TGCAGCGTTGGCAGCCAGGGAGTAAACATTCAGTACTTC; CDR3: CSVGSQGVNIQYF
D: -; V: TRBV7-9; J: TRBJ1-2; size: -; DNA: TGTGCCAGCAGCTTAGAGGCAGCTTCGAACTATGGCTACACCTTC; CDR3: CASSLEAASNYGYTF
D: TRBD2; V: TRBV20-1; J: TRBJ2-5; size: -; DNA: TGCAGTGCTAGCGGGGGGGCCACCCCAGAGACCCAGTACTTC; CDR3: CSASGGATPETQYF
D: TRBD2; V: TRBV7-9; J: TRBJ2-1; size: -; DNA: TGTGCCAGCAGTCAGGGCGGGAGGTCCCACTTGATCTTC; CDR3: CASSQGGRSHLIF
D: -; V: TRBV20-1; J: TRBJ2-3; size: few; DNA: TGCAGTGTGCGGAAACTAAGCACAGATACGCAGTATTTT; CDR3: CSVRKLSTDTQYF
D: -; V: TRBV4-2; J: TRBJ1-4; size: -; DNA: TGTGCCAGCAGCCAAGACGAGGCTTTCTCCGAAAAACTGTTTTTT; CDR3: CASSQDEAFSEKLFF
D: -; V: TRBV10-3; J: TRBJ2-7; size: -; DNA: TGTGCCCTACGAGACTCGGGTGGCGAGCAGTACTTC; CDR3: CALRDSGGEQYF
D: -; V: TRBV5-6; J: TRBJ1-4; size: few; DNA: TGTGCCAGCACCCGGACGTTCACGGGGATTAATGAAAAACTGTTTTTT; CDR3: CASTRTFTGINEKLFF
D: TRBD2; V: TRBV28; J: TRBJ2-3; size: few; DNA: TGTGCCAGCAGTTCGATCTCGACTAGCTTATGGACAGATACGCAGTATTTT; CDR3: CASSSISTSLWTDTQYF